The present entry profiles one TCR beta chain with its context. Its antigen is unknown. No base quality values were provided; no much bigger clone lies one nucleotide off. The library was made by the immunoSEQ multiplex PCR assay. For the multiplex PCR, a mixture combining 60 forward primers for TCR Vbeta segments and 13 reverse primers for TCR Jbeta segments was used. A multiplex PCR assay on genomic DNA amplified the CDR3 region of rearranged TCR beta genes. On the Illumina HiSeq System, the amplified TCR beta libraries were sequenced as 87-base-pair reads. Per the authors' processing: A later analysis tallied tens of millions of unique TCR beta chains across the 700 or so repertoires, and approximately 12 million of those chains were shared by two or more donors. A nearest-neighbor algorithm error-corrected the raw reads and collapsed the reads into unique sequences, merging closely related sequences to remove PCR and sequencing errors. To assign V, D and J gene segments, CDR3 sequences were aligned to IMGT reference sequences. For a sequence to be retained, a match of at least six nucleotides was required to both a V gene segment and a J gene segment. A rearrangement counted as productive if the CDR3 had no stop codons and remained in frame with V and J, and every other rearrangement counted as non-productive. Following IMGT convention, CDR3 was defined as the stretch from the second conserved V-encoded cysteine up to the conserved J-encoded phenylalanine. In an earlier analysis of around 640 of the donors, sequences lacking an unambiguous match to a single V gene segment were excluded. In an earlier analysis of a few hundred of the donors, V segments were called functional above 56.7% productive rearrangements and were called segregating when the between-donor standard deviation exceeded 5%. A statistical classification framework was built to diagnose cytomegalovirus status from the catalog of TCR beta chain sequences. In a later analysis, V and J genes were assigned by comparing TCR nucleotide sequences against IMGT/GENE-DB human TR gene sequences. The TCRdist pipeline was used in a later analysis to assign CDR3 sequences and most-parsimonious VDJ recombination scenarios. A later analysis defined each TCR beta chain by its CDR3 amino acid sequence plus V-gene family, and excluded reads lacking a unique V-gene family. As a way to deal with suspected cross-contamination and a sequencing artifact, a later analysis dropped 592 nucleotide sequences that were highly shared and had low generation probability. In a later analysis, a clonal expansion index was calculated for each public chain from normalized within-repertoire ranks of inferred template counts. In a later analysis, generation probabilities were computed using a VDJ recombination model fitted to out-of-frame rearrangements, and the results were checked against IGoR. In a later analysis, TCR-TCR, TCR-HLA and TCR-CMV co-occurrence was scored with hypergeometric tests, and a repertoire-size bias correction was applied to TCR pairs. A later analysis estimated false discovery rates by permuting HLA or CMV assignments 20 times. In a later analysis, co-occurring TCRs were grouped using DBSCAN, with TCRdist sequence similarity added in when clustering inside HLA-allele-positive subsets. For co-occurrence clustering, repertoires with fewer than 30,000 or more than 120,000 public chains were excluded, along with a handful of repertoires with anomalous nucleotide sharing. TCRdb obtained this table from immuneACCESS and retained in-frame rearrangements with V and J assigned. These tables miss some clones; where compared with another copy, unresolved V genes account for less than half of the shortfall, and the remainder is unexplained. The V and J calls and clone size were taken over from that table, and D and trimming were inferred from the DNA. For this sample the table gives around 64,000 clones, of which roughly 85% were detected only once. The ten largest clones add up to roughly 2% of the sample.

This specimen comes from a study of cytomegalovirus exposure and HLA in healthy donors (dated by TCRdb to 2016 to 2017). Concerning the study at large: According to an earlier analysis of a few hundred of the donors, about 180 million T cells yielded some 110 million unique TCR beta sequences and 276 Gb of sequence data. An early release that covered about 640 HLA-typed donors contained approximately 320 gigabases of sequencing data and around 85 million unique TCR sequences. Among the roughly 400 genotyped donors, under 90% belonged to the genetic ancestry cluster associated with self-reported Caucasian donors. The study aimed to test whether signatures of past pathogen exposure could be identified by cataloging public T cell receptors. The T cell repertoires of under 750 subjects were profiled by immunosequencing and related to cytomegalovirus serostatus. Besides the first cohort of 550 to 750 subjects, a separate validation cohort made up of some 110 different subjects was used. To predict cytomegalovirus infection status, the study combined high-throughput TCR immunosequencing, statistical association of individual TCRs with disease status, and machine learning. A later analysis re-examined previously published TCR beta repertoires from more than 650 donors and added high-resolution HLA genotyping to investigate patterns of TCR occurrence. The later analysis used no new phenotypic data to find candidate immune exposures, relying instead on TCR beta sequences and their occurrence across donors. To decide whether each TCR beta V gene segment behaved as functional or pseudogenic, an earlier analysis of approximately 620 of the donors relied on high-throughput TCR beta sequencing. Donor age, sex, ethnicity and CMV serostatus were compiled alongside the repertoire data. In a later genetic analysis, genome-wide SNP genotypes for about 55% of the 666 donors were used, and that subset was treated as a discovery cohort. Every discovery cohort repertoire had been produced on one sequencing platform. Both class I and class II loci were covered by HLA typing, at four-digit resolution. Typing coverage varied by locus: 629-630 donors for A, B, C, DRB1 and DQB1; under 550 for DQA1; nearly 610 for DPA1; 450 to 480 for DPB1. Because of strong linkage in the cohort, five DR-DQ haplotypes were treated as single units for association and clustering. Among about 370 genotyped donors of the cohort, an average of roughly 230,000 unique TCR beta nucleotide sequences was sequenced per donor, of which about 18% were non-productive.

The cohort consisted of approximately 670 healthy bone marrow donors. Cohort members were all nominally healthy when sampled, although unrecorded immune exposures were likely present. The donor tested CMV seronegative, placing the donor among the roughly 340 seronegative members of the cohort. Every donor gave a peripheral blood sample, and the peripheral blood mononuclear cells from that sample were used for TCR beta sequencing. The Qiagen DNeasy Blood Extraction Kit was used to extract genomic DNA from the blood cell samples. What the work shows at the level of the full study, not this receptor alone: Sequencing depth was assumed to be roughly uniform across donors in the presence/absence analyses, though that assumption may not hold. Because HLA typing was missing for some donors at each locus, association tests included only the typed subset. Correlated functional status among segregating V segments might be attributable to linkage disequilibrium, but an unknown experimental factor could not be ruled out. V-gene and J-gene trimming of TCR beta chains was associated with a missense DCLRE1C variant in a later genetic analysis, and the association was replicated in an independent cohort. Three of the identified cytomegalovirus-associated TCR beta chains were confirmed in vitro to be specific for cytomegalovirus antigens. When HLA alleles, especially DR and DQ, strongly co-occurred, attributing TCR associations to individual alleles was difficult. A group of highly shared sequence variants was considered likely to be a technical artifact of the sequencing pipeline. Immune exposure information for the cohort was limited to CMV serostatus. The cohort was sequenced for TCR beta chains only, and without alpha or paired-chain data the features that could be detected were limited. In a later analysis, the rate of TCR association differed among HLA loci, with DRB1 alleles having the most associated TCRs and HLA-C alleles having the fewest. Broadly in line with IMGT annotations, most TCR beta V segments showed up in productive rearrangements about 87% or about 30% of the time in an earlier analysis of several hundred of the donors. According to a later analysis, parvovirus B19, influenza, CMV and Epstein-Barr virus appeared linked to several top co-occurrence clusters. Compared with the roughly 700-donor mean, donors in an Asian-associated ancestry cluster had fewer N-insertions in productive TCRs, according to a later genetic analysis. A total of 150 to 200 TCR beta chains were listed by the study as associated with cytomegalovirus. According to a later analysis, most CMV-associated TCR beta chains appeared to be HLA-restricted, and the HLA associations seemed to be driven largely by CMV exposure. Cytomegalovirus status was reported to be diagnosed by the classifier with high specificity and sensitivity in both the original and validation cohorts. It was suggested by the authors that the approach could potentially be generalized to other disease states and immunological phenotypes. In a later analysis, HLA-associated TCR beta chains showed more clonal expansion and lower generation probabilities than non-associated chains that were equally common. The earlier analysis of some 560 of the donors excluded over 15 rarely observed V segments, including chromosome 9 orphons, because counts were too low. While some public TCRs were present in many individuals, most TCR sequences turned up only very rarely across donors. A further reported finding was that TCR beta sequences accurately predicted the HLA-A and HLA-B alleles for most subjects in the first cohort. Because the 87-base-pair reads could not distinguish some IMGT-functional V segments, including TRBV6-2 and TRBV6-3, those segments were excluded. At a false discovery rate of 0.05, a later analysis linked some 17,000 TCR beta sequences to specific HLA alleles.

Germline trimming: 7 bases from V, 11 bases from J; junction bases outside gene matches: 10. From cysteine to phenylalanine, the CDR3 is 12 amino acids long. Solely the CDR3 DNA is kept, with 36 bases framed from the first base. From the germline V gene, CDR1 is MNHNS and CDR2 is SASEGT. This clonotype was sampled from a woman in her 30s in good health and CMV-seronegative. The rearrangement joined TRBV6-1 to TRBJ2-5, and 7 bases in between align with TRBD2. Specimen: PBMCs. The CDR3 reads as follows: CASNLSGGEQYF. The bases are TGTGCCAGCAATCTTTCGGGGGGAGAGCAGTACTTC.